The rows below give T cell receptor beta chains drawn from one sample of a study of OX40 agonist ivuxolimab in advanced cancers. Data came from immunoSEQ multiplex PCR; TCRdb stores just in-frame clones and leaves some out. The table records about 86,000 clones, about 90% of them present only once. This specimen was CD4+ or CD8+ T cells sorted from blood, taken in a trial of the OX40 agonist ivuxolimab. The receptors shown here come from an adult with an advanced solid tumor such as melanoma, head and neck, liver or kidney cancer. Each CDR3 is given with its conserved first and last residue. D genes are given only for firm matches. Clone size is given for some rows only: seen once, a few or many times, or a class if the clone is expanded.

j_call d_call clone_size v_call cdr3_length cdr3_nt cdr3_aa
TRBJ1-4 TRBD1 NA TRBV6-7 19 TGTGCCAGCAGTTACTCGAAGGTGGGACAGGGTTTGAATAATGAAAAACTGTTTTTT CASSYSKVGQGLNNEKLFF
TRBJ2-1 NA NA TRBV7-3 15 TGTGCCAGCAGCCCCGGGGTGGGGCCAGTCGATGAGCAGTTCTTC CASSPGVGPVDEQFF
TRBJ2-7 NA NA TRBV27 14 TGTGCCAGCAGAATGTATCGACAGGCCTACGAGCAGTACTTC CASRMYRQAYEQYF
TRBJ1-1 NA NA TRBV6-4 10 TGTGCCAGCAGCAACTCCCGGGCTTTCTTT CASSNSRAFF
TRBJ2-1 NA NA TRBV29-1 12 TGCAGCGTCGGGACGGAGCGAGTTCTGCAGTTCTTC CSVGTERVLQFF
TRBJ2-7 TRBD2 NA TRBV5-1 15 TGCGCCAGCAGCTTGCCGGGACTAGCGGGTTACGAGCAGTACTTC CASSLPGLAGYEQYF
TRBJ2-1 TRBD1 NA TRBV6-6 14 TGTGCCAGCAGTACCTCGACAGGGAACAATGAGCAGTTCTTC CASSTSTGNNEQFF
TRBJ2-7 NA NA TRBV28 15 TGTGCCAGCAGTTTTTCCGCGAGCGGTTCCTACGAGCAGTACTTC CASSFSASGSYEQYF
TRBJ1-1 NA NA TRBV11-2 15 TGTGCCAGCAGCTTAGAAAGGGGAAGGAACACTGAAGCTTTCTTT CASSLERGRNTEAFF
TRBJ1-1 TRBD1 NA TRBV27 15 TGTGCCAGCAGTTTATCCTGGACAGGGGACTATCAAGCTTTCTTT CASSLSWTGDYQAFF
TRBJ2-3 TRBD2 NA TRBV5-1 15 TGCGCCAGCAGCTTGGGGACTAGCGGCACAGATACGCAGTATTTT CASSLGTSGTDTQYF
TRBJ2-7 NA NA TRBV4-2 13 TGTGCCAGCAGCCACCCCGGCGATGACGAGCAGTACTTC CASSHPGDDEQYF
TRBJ1-2 NA NA TRBV7-3 13 TGTGCCAGCAGCCTAGAGGGGGGTGGTGGCTACACCTTC CASSLEGGGGYTF
TRBJ2-7 NA NA TRBV4-1 12 TGCGCCAGCAGCCACTTAGTTGGCGAGCAGTACTTC CASSHLVGEQYF
TRBJ2-5 NA NA TRBV6-5 13 TGTGCCAGCAGTCGGAGGGCCGAGAAGACCCAGTACTTC CASSRRAEKTQYF
TRBJ2-1 NA NA TRBV7-2 15 TGTGCCAGCAGTTTAGGGGTACTGCGGGGCAATGAGCAGTTCTTC CASSLGVLRGNEQFF
TRBJ2-7 NA NA TRBV5-5 15 TGTGCCAGCAGCTTGGAATTGGTTCGGGGTGACGAGCAGTACTTC CASSLELVRGDEQYF
TRBJ2-1 TRBD2 once TRBV11-3 15 TGTGCCAGCAGCTCGCGAACTAGCGTGTACAATGAGCAGTTCTTC CASSSRTSVYNEQFF
TRBJ2-2 TRBD2 NA TRBV19 18 TGTGCCAGTAGTAGCCCCCCGGGACTAGTTTTAAATACCGGGGAGCTGTTTTTT CASSSPPGLVLNTGELFF
TRBJ2-2 NA once TRBV6-5 15 TGTGCCAGCAGTACCGGACTGGGACTGGCCGGGGAGCTGTTTTTT CASSTGLGLAGELFF
TRBJ2-3 NA NA TRBV4-1 15 TGCGCCAGCAGCCATACAGGGTTTGGGGCAGATACGCAGTATTTT CASSHTGFGADTQYF
TRBJ2-7 TRBD1 NA TRBV9 15 TGTGCCAGCAGCCTAAGACAGGGGGCCAACTACGAGCAGTACTTC CASSLRQGANYEQYF
TRBJ1-1 TRBD1 NA TRBV10-2 15 TGCGCCAGCAGTCTGACCGGGACAGAGTCGACTGAAGCTTTCTTT CASSLTGTESTEAFF
TRBJ2-3 TRBD2 NA TRBV9 14 TGTGCCAGCAGCAAAAGCCGCGGGGGAGATACGCAGTATTTT CASSKSRGGDTQYF
TRBJ1-6 NA NA TRBV6-1 13 TGTGCCAGCAGGAGGGCGTCCCGTTCACCCCTCCACTTT CASRRASRSPLHF
TRBJ2-5 NA NA TRBV4-1 14 TGCGCCAGCAGCCAGTCGGACAGAAAAGAGACCCAGTACTTC CASSQSDRKETQYF
TRBJ2-2 NA NA TRBV10-3 14 TGTGCCATCAGTGACGCCGTAGACACCGGGGAGCTGTTTTTT CAISDAVDTGELFF
TRBJ2-1 NA NA TRBV6-6 15 TGTGCCAGCAGTTCCTCGGGAGCACGCGCCAATGAGCAGTTCTTC CASSSSGARANEQFF
TRBJ2-1 NA once TRBV9 15 TGTGCCAGCAGCGTAGGTGACTACTCCTACAATGAGCAGTTCTTC CASSVGDYSYNEQFF
TRBJ2-7 NA NA TRBV28 13 TGTGCCAGCAGTTTAGGTCCCAACTACGAGCAGTACTTC CASSLGPNYEQYF
TRBJ1-1 NA NA TRBV19 14 TGTGCCAGTAGTCAGGGAACCATGAACACTGAAGCTTTCTTT CASSQGTMNTEAFF
TRBJ2-3 NA NA TRBV10-3 11 TGTGCCATCAGTGTATCTGATACGCAGTATTTT CAISVSDTQYF
TRBJ1-4 NA NA TRBV5-4 15 TGTGCCAGCAGCTTGATTGGAGGGGACGGGGAAAAACTGTTTTTT CASSLIGGDGEKLFF
TRBJ2-7 NA NA TRBV25-1 12 TGTGCCAGCAGTATGAGCTCCTACGAGCAGTACTTC CASSMSSYEQYF
TRBJ1-5 TRBD1 NA TRBV7-8 16 TGTGCCAGCAGCTCGGGACAGGCGTATAGCAATCAGCCCCAGCATTTT CASSSGQAYSNQPQHF
TRBJ2-7 NA NA TRBV5-4 13 TGTGCCAGCAGCCTAAAAGGCGCCTACGAGCAGTACTTC CASSLKGAYEQYF
TRBJ2-7 TRBD2 NA TRBV7-7 16 TGTGCTAGCCCGGCCTCCGGACTAGCTTTAAGGCACGAGCAGTACTTC CASPASGLALRHEQYF
TRBJ2-7 TRBD2 NA TRBV28 15 TGTGCCAGCAGCCCTCTAGCGGGGAGTTTCTACGAGCAGTACTTC CASSPLAGSFYEQYF
TRBJ1-5 NA NA TRBV27 14 TGTGCCAGCAGTCAAAGGGGGGGTAGTCAGCCCCAGCATTTT CASSQRGGSQPQHF
TRBJ2-5 TRBD1 NA TRBV30 13 TGTGCCTGGAGTGAGACAGGGACGGAGACCCAGTACTTC CAWSETGTETQYF
TRBJ1-1 TRBD1 NA TRBV27 16 TGTGCCAGCAGTTTATTTTTCGGACAGGGCTTCTCTGAAGCTTTCTTT CASSLFFGQGFSEAFF
TRBJ1-2 NA NA TRBV7-3 14 TGTGCCAGCAGTCCTAGCACGGCCAACGGGGGCTACACCTTC CASSPSTANGGYTF
TRBJ2-2 NA NA TRBV15 16 TGTGCCACCAGCAGACCCCGGCAGGCGGACACCGGGGAGCTGTTTTTT CATSRPRQADTGELFF
TRBJ1-5 TRBD1 NA TRBV19 20 TGTGCCAGTAGGAGTATTGCCCCTGTAGGACAGGGGTCGGGGAATCAGCCCCAGCATTTT CASRSIAPVGQGSGNQPQHF
TRBJ1-1 NA NA TRBV21-1 15 TGTGCCAGCAGCAAAGGGGACAGGTTGAACACTGAAGCTTTCTTT CASSKGDRLNTEAFF
TRBJ1-4 TRBD1 once TRBV11-3 15 TGTGCCAGCAGCTTACCGGGGACAGCTAATGAAAAACTGTTTTTT CASSLPGTANEKLFF
TRBJ2-7 TRBD2 NA TRBV27 14 TGTGCCAGCAGTTGGGCTAGCGGCTCCTACGAGCAGTACTTC CASSWASGSYEQYF
TRBJ2-5 TRBD2 NA TRBV5-1 16 TGCGCCAGCAGCCCGGGACTAGCGGGAGCCCGGGAGACCCAGTACTTC CASSPGLAGARETQYF
TRBJ2-6 NA NA TRBV5-4 16 TGTGCCAGCAGCTTGCTACAGGGCGGGTGGGCCAACGTCCTGACTTTC CASSLLQGGWANVLTF
TRBJ2-7 NA NA TRBV7-9 15 TGTGCCAGCAGCTCTACTTCGGGACCGACCTACGAGCAGTACTTC CASSSTSGPTYEQYF
TRBJ2-7 TRBD2 NA TRBV7-2 12 TGTGCCAGCAGCCCCGTGGGGGGGGAGCAGTACTTC CASSPVGGEQYF
TRBJ2-7 NA NA TRBV7-2 11 TGTGCTAGCAGCATTTCCTACGAGCAGTACTTC CASSISYEQYF
TRBJ2-1 TRBD1 NA TRBV7-9 15 TGTGCCAGCACCCTTCCAGGGGGCGCGTATAATGAGCAGTTCTTC CASTLPGGAYNEQFF
TRBJ1-4 NA NA TRBV5-1 12 TGCGCCAGCAGCCTCAGAGGGGAAAAACTGTTTTTT CASSLRGEKLFF
TRBJ1-5 NA NA TRBV19 17 TGTGCCAGTAGTATAGATGGCCTCGGCAGGAGAGATCAGCCCCAGCATTTT CASSIDGLGRRDQPQHF